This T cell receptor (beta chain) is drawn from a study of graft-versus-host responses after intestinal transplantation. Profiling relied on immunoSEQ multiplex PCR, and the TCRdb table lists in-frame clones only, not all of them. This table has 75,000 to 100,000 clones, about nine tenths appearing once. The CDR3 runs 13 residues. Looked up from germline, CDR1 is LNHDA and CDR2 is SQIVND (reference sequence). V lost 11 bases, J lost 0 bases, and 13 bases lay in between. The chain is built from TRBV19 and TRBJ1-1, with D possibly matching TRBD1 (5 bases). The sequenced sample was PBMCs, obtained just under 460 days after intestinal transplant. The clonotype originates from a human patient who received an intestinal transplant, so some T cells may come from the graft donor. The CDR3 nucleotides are TGTGCCTCCTGGGCAGGGATGAACACTGAAGCTTTCTTT. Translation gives CASWAGMNTEAFF.